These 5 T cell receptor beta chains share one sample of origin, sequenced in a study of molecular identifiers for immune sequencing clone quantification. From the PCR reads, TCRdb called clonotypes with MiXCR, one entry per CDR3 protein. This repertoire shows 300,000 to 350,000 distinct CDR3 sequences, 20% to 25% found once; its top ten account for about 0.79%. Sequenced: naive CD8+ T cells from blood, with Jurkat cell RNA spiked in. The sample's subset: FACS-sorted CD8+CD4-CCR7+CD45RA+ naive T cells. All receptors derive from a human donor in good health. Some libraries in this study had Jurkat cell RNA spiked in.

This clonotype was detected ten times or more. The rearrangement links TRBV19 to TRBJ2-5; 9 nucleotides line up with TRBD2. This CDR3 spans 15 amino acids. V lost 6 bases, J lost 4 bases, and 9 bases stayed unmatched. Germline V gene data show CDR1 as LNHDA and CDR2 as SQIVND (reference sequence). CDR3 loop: CASRPKAGGPETQYF. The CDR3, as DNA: TGTGCCAGTAGACCAAAAGCGGGGGGCCCAGAGACCCAGTACTTC.

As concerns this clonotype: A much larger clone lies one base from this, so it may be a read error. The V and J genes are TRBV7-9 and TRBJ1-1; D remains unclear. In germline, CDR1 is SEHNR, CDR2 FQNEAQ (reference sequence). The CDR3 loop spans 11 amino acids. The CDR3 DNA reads TGTGTCAGCAGCTCATCTCCAGAAGCTTTCTTT. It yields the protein CVSSSSPEAFF.

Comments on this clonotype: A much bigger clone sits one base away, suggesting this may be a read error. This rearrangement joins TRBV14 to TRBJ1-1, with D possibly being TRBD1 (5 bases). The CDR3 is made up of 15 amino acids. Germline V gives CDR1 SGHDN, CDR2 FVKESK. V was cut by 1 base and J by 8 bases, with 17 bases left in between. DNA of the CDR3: TGTGCCAGCAGCCAAGGGGCCTGGGAGGGGCGAGAAGCTTTCTTT. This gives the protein CASSQGAWEGREAFF.

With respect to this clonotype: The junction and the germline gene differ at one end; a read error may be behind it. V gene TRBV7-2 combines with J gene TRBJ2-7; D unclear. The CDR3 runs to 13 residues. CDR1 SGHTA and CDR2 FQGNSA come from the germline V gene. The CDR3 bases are TGTGCCAGCAGCGATTTCTTGGGATACGAGCAGCACTTC. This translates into CASSDFLGYEQHF.

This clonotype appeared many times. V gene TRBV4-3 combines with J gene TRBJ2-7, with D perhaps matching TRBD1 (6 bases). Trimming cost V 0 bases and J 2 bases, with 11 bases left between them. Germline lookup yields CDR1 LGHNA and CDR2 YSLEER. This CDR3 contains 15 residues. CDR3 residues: CASSQEGGQTYEQYF. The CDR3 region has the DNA TGCGCCAGCAGCCAAGAGGGCGGACAGACCTACGAGCAGTACTTC.